Listed below are T cell receptor beta chains from one sample, sequenced in a study of blood T cell repertoires in COVID-19. Profiled with immunoSEQ multiplex PCR; TCRdb holds only in-frame clones, not every one. The sample has hundreds of thousands of clones, approximately 88% seen once. The sequenced sample was peripheral blood. The receptors here all came from a woman aged 25 to 39 with COVID-19, enrolled during active disease. CDR3s include the opening cysteine and the closing phenylalanine or tryptophan. A D gene is named only where the DNA matches it firmly. Only part of the rows carry a size: once, few, many, or a class if the clone is expanded.

abundance	d_gene	v_gene	j_gene	CDR3aa	CDR3nt
.	.	TRBV6-5	TRBJ2-5	CASSYRNMETQYF	TGTGCCAGCAGTTACCGAAACATGGAGACCCAGTACTTC
.	.	TRBV10-3	TRBJ2-1	CAISESSRAGLGGEQFF	TGTGCCATCAGTGAGTCGTCCCGGGCAGGGCTAGGTGGTGAGCAGTTCTTC
.	.	TRBV5-1	TRBJ1-3	CASSRGDGNTIYF	TGCGCCAGCAGCCGGGGGGATGGGAACACCATATATTTT
.	.	TRBV4-3	TRBJ1-1	CASSQDSMGAPGTEAFF	TGCGCCAGCAGCCAAGATAGTATGGGGGCGCCGGGCACTGAAGCTTTCTTT
.	TRBD1	TRBV28	TRBJ2-6	CASSLTLTGGASGANVLTF	TGTGCCAGCAGTTTAACCCTTACAGGGGGCGCTTCTGGGGCCAACGTCCTGACTTTC
.	TRBD1	TRBV28	TRBJ2-3	CASSLQLVRDRESTQYF	TGTGCCAGCAGTTTACAGCTGGTGCGGGACAGGGAGAGTACGCAGTATTTT
.	TRBD2	TRBV4-3	TRBJ2-7	CASSQFLAGGLYEQYF	TGCGCCAGCAGCCAATTTCTAGCGGGGGGACTCTACGAGCAGTACTTC
.	TRBD1	TRBV27	TRBJ1-4	CASSLYQGVGEKLFF	TGTGCCAGCAGTTTATACCAGGGGGTAGGGGAAAAACTGTTTTTT
.	TRBD2	TRBV4-3	TRBJ2-1	CASSHLAGGRYNEQFF	TGCGCCAGCAGCCACCTAGCGGGGGGGCGATACAATGAGCAGTTCTTC
.	TRBD1	TRBV11-2	TRBJ1-2	CASSFNRGPYGYTF	TGTGCCAGCAGCTTTAACAGGGGGCCCTATGGCTACACCTTC
.	.	TRBV24-1	TRBJ2-3	CATSDWSSSSTDTQYF	TGTGCCACCAGTGATTGGAGCTCGAGTAGCACAGATACGCAGTATTTT
.	.	TRBV24-1	TRBJ2-6	CATSIGAGANVLTF	TGTGCCACCAGTATCGGTGCTGGGGCCAACGTCCTGACTTTC
.	TRBD2	TRBV27	TRBJ2-1	CASSLSLFLAGALQGEQFF	TGTGCCAGCAGTTTATCGTTGTTTCTAGCGGGAGCTCTACAGGGTGAGCAGTTCTTC
once	.	TRBV3-1/TRBV3-2	TRBJ2-1	CASSQEGRGNEQFF	TGTGCCAGCAGCCAAGAGGGTCGGGGGAATGAGCAGTTCTTC
.	TRBD1	TRBV28	TRBJ1-5	CASSPQGASGNQPQHF	TGTGCCAGCAGTCCACAGGGGGCCTCGGGCAATCAGCCCCAGCATTTT
.	TRBD1	TRBV27	TRBJ1-2	CASRFTQGAIDGYTF	TGTGCCAGCAGATTTACTCAGGGGGCGATCGATGGCTACACCTTC
.	TRBD1	TRBV6-2/TRBV6-3	TRBJ2-5	CASSYSSSGGETQYF	TGTGCCAGCAGTTACTCGAGTTCAGGGGGAGAGACCCAGTACTTC
.	TRBD2	TRBV7-2	TRBJ2-1	CASSRTSGGSRFF	TGTGCCAGCAGCCGGACTAGCGGGGGTTCGCGGTTCTTC
.	TRBD1	TRBV6-5	TRBJ2-1	CASWTGANEQFF	TGTGCCAGCTGGACAGGGGCCAATGAGCAGTTCTTC
once	TRBD2	TRBV6-2/TRBV6-3	TRBJ2-3	CASSYSSRGLAESTDTQYF	TGTGCCAGCAGTTACTCATCTCGTGGACTAGCGGAGAGCACAGATACGCAGTATTTT
.	TRBD2	TRBV29-1	TRBJ2-1	CSVAPLADNEQFF	TGCAGCGTCGCCCCACTAGCGGACAATGAGCAGTTCTTC
.	TRBD1	TRBV2	TRBJ1-5	CASRGTDSSNQPQHF	TGTGCCAGCAGAGGGACAGATAGTAGCAATCAGCCCCAGCATTTT
few	.	TRBV5-1	TRBJ1-1	CASSLAGTGMGTEAFF	TGCGCCAGCAGCTTGGCCGGTACAGGGATGGGCACTGAAGCTTTCTTT
.	TRBD1	TRBV11-2	TRBJ1-6	CASSRQGEDYNSPLHF	TGTGCCAGCAGCCGACAGGGAGAGGACTATAATTCACCCCTCCACTTT
.	.	TRBV5-4	TRBJ2-6	CASSLAGEEPSGANVLTF	TGTGCCAGCAGCTTGGCCGGGGAGGAACCTTCTGGGGCCAACGTCCTGACTTTC
.	.	TRBV12-3/TRBV12-4	TRBJ2-3	CASSQTTDTQYF	TGTGCCAGCAGCCAGACTACAGATACGCAGTATTTT
.	.	TRBV7-9	TRBJ2-7	CASSPNSVYEQYF	TGTGCCAGCAGCCCAAACTCGGTCTACGAGCAGTACTTC
few	.	TRBV7-9	TRBJ1-5	CASSRVTENQPQHF	TGTGCCAGCAGCCGGGTGACAGAAAATCAGCCCCAGCATTTT
.	TRBD2	TRBV6-6	TRBJ2-7	CASSRPGTSGGASGEQYF	TGTGCCAGCAGTCGGCCCGGGACTAGCGGGGGGGCCTCGGGGGAGCAGTACTTC
.	.	TRBV27	TRBJ2-5	CASSLSWGRETQYF	TGTGCCAGCAGTTTATCGTGGGGGAGGGAGACCCAGTACTTC
.	TRBD2	TRBV5-1	TRBJ2-3	CASSISGGADWADTQYF	TGCGCCAGCAGCATCAGCGGGGGGGCGGATTGGGCAGATACGCAGTATTTT
.	.	TRBV6-2/TRBV6-3	TRBJ1-1	CASSYGIQGAEAFF	TGTGCCAGCAGTTACGGAATACAGGGTGCTGAAGCTTTCTTT
.	.	TRBV20-1	TRBJ1-2	CSASSPRDWSYGYTF	TGCAGTGCTAGTTCACCCAGGGATTGGTCCTATGGCTACACCTTC
.	TRBD1	TRBV5-6	TRBJ1-4	CASSLRDRANEKLFF	TGTGCCAGCAGCTTGCGGGACAGGGCTAATGAAAAACTGTTTTTT
.	TRBD2	TRBV7-8	TRBJ2-1	CASSFGTSGIDEQFF	TGTGCCAGCAGCTTTGGGACTAGCGGGATAGATGAGCAGTTCTTC
.	TRBD1	TRBV4-3	TRBJ1-3	CASSPMDRAGNTIYF	TGCGCCAGCAGCCCTATGGACAGGGCCGGAAACACCATATATTTT
.	TRBD1	TRBV4-3	TRBJ1-1	CASSQRQGGGTEAFF	TGCGCCAGCAGCCAACGACAGGGGGGGGGCACTGAAGCTTTCTTT
.	.	TRBV11-3	TRBJ1-1	CASSLDSIEAFF	TGTGCCAGCAGCTTAGATAGTATTGAAGCTTTCTTT
.	.	TRBV3-1/TRBV3-2	TRBJ1-5	CASSQEGRWRVRYSNQPQHF	TGTGCCAGCAGCCAAGAGGGACGGTGGAGGGTCCGGTATAGCAATCAGCCCCAGCATTTT
.	.	TRBV7-6	TRBJ1-4	CASSLGAREKLFF	TGTGCCAGCAGCTTAGGGGCCAGGGAAAAACTGTTTTTT
.	.	TRBV5-4	TRBJ1-3	CASSLDATPGGNTIYF	TGTGCCAGCAGCTTGGATGCCACTCCAGGCGGAAACACCATATATTTT
.	TRBD1	TRBV5-1	TRBJ1-6	CASSRQGDNSPLHF	TGCGCCAGCAGCCGACAGGGGGATAATTCACCCCTCCACTTT
once	.	TRBV23-1	TRBJ2-5	CASSLPRQGMRETQYF	TGCGCCAGCAGTCTCCCGAGGCAGGGGATGAGGGAGACCCAGTACTTC
.	TRBD1	TRBV30	TRBJ1-5	CAWSNGQGFSDSNQPQHF	TGTGCCTGGAGTAACGGACAGGGGTTCTCCGATAGCAATCAGCCCCAGCATTTT
.	TRBD1	TRBV4-1	TRBJ1-2	CASSHEDRAYGYTF	TGCGCCAGCAGCCATGAGGACAGGGCTTATGGCTACACCTTC
.	TRBD1	TRBV19	TRBJ1-2	CASSMGQAYGYTF	TGTGCCAGTAGTATGGGACAGGCCTATGGCTACACCTTC
.	TRBD1	TRBV5-4	TRBJ1-1	CASSWGTANTEAFF	TGTGCCAGCAGCTGGGGGACAGCTAACACTGAAGCTTTCTTT
.	.	TRBV6-2/TRBV6-3	TRBJ1-5	CASSYRLRSNQPQHF	TGTGCCAGCAGTTACCGGTTGAGGAGCAATCAGCCCCAGCATTTT
.	.	TRBV4-3	TRBJ1-4	CASSQDGATNEKLFF	TGCGCCAGCAGCCAAGACGGTGCAACTAATGAAAAACTGTTTTTT
.	TRBD1	TRBV5-1	TRBJ1-1	CASSRTGGTEAFF	TGCGCCAGCAGCCGGACAGGGGGGACTGAAGCTTTCTTT
once	TRBD1	TRBV19	TRBJ2-5	CASSTLRGRRETQYF	TGTGCCAGTTCCACCCTCAGGGGGCGGCGAGAGACCCAGTACTTC
once	TRBD1	TRBV19	TRBJ1-5	CASSIVGQGSHQPQHF	TGTGCCAGTAGTATAGTCGGACAGGGTAGCCATCAGCCCCAGCATTTT
.	TRBD2	TRBV6-2/TRBV6-3	TRBJ2-1	CASSRHGTSGGTGAIHEQFF	TGTGCCAGCAGCCGACATGGGACTAGCGGGGGGACCGGGGCCATCCATGAGCAGTTCTTC
.	TRBD2	TRBV6-5	TRBJ2-1	CASSYSSGGGNEQFF	TGTGCCAGCAGTTACTCTAGCGGGGGGGGCAATGAGCAGTTCTTC
.	.	TRBV6-5	TRBJ2-1	CASKSVNSYNEQFF	TGTGCCAGCAAATCGGTGAACTCCTACAATGAGCAGTTCTTC